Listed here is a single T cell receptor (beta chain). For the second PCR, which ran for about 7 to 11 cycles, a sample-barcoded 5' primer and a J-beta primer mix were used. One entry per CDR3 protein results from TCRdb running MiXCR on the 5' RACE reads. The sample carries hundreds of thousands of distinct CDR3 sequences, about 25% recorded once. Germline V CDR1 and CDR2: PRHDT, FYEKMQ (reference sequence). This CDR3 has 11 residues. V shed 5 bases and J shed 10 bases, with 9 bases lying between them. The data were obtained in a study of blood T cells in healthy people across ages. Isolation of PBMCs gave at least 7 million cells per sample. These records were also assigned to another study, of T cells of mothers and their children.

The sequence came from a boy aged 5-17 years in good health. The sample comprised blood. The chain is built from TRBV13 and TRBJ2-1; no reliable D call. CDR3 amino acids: CASSPGPEQFF. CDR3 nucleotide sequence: TGTGCCAGCAGCCCAGGCCCGGAGCAGTTCTTC.